This T cell receptor (beta chain) emerged from a study of cytomegalovirus exposure and HLA in healthy donors. Study background: From roughly 180 million T cells, an earlier analysis saw roughly 110 million unique TCR beta sequences.

The donors were healthy bone marrow donors. PCR amplification relied on 60 Vbeta primers (plus 13 Jbeta primers). Sequenced by immunoSEQ multiplex PCR; TCRdb stores in-frame clones only, minus some. This sample has about 160,000 clones, with 60% to 85% found just once. The V gene end was trimmed by 4 bases and the J gene end by 5 bases; junction bases not matched to a gene: 1. The V gene's germline CDR1 is SGHNT and CDR2 YYREEE (reference sequence). This CDR3 region has 13 residues. This TCR derives from a man aged 45-60 years in good health and CMV-seropositive. The gene calls are TRBV5-4 and TRBJ2-1; 9 bases line up with TRBD1. The sample comprised PBMCs. The CDR3 sequence is CASSRTGDNEQFF. The CDR3 DNA follows: TGTGCCAGCAGCCGGACAGGGGACAATGAGCAGTTCTTC.